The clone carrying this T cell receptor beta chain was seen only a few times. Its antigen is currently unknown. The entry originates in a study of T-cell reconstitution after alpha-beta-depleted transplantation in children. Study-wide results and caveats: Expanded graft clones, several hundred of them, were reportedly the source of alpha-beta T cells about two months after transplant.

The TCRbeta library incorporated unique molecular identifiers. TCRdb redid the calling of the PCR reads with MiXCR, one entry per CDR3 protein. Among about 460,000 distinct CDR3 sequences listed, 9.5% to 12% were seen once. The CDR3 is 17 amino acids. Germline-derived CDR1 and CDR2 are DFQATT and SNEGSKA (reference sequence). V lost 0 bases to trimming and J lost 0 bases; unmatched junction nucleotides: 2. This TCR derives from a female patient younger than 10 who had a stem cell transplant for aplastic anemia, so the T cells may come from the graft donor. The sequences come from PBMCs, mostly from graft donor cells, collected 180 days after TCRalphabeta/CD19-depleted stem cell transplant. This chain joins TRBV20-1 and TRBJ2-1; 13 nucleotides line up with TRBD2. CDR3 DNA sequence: TGCAGTGCTAGAGACTGGACTAGCGGGAGCTCCTACAATGAGCAGTTCTTC. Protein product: CSARDWTSGSSYNEQFF.